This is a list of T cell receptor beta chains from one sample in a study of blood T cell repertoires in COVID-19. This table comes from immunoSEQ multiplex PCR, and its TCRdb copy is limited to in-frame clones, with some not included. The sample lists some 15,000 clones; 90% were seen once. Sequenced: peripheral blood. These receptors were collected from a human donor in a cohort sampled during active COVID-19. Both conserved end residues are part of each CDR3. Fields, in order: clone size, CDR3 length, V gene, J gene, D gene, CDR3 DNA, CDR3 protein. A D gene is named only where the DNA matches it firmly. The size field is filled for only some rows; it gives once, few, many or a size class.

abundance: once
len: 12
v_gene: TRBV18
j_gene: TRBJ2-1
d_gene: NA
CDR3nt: TGTGCCAGCTCACCATCGGGGAATGAGCAGTTCTTC
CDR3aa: CASSPSGNEQFF

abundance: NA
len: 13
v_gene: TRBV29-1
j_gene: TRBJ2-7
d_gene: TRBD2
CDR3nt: TGCAGCGGAAGACTAGCGGGAGAATACGAGCAGTACTTC
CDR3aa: CSGRLAGEYEQYF

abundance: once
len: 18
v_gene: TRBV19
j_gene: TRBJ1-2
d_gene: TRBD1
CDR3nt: TGTGCCAGTAGTCGATCAAACAGGGGGGGACTAAGGGACTATGGCTACACCTTC
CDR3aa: CASSRSNRGGLRDYGYTF

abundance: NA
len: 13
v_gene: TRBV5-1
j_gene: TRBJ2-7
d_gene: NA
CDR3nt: TGCGCCAGCAGCTTTGACATACTTTACGAGCAGTACTTC
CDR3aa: CASSFDILYEQYF

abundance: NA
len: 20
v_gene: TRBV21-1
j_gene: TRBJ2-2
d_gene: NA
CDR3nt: TGTGCCAGCAGCACCCGGGTGGCGGGAGGGCCAGGGTCTCGCACCGGGGAGCTGTTTTTT
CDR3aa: CASSTRVAGGPGSRTGELFF

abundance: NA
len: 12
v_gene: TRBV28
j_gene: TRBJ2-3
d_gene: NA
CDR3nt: TGTGCCAGCACCCCAGGCGCTAGCGCGCAGTATTTT
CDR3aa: CASTPGASAQYF

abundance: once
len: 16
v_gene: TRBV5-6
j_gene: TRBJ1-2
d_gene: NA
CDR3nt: TGTGCCAGCAGCTTTCGAGGTGCGGGGCTCAACTATGGCTACACCTTC
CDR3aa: CASSFRGAGLNYGYTF

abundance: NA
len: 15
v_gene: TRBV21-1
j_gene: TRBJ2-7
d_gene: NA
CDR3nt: TGTGCCAGCAGCAAAGGTTGGGGGGGATCCTACGAGCAGTACTTC
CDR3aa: CASSKGWGGSYEQYF

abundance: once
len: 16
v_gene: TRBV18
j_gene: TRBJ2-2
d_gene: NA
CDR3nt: TGTGCCAGCTCACCCCCTAGTCAGGGCAACACCGGGGAGCTGTTTTTT
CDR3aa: CASSPPSQGNTGELFF

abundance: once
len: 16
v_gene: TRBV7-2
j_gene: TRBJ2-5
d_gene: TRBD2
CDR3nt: TGTGCCAGCAGCCCTCTCCTAGCGGGGGCAGGGGAGACCCAGTACTTC
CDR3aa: CASSPLLAGAGETQYF

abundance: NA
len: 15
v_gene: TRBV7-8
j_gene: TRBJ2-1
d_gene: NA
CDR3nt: TGTGCCAGCAGCCAGTTAGCATCGTCCTACAATGAGCAGTTCTTC
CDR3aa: CASSQLASSYNEQFF

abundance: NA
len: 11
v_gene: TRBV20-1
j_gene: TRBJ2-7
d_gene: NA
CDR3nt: TGCAGTGCTAGTCCCCTCTACGAGCAGTACTTC
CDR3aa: CSASPLYEQYF

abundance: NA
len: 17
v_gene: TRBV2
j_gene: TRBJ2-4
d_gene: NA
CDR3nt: TGTGCCAGCAGTGAAGCGCACCCAACACATATTAAAAACATTCAGTACTTC
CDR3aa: CASSEAHPTHIKNIQYF

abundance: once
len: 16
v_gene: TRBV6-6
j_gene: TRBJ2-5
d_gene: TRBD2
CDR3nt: TGTGCCAGCGGAGCACTAGCGGACGGAATACAAGAGACCCAGTACTTC
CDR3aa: CASGALADGIQETQYF

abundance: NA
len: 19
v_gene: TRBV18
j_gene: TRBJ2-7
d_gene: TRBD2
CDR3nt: TGTGCCAGCTCACGCTACCGGGCAGCAGTATCGGGGGGCTCCTACGAGCAGTACTTC
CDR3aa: CASSRYRAAVSGGSYEQYF

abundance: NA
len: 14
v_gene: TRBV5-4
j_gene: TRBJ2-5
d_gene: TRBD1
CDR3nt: TGTGCCAGCAGCCATGGGACAGGGAGAGAGACCCAGTACTTC
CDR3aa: CASSHGTGRETQYF

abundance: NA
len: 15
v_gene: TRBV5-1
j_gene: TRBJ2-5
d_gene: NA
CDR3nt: TGCGCCAGCAGCCCGGGCAGGAGGGGCGAGGAGACCCAGTACTTC
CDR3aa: CASSPGRRGEETQYF

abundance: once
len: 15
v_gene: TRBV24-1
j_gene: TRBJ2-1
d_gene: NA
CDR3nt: TGTGCCACCAGTGATGGGGGGAGAAAGTACAATGAGCAGTTCTTC
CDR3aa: CATSDGGRKYNEQFF

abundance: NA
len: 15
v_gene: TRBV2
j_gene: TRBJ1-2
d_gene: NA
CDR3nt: TGTGCCAGCACCTTAGGCTCCGTGGGGGCGTATGGCTACACCTTC
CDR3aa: CASTLGSVGAYGYTF

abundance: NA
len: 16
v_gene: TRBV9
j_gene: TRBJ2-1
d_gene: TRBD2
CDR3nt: TGTGCCAGCAGCAGAACCTATGGGACTAGTGGAGCGGAGCAGTTCTTC
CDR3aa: CASSRTYGTSGAEQFF

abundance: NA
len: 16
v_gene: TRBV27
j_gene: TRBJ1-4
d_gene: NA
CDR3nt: TGTGCCAGCAGTCTTCACACAGGAACAACTAATGAAAAACTGTTTTTT
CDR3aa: CASSLHTGTTNEKLFF

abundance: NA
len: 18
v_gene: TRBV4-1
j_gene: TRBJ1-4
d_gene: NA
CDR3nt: TGCGCCAGCAGCCAATATCGGGACACAGGGACAACTAATGAAAAACTGTTTTTT
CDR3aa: CASSQYRDTGTTNEKLFF

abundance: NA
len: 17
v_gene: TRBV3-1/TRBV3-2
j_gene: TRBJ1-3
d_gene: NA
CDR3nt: TGTGCCAGCAGCCAAGATGTGAGCGTCACCTCTGGAAACACCATATATTTT
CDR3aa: CASSQDVSVTSGNTIYF

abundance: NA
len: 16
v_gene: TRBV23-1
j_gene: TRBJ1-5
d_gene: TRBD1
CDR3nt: TGCGCCACACCGGACCCCGGGACAGGGGTAAATCAGCCCCAGCATTTT
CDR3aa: CATPDPGTGVNQPQHF

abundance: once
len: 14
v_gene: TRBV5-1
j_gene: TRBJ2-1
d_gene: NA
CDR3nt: TGCGCCAGCAGCTTGGACAGGCGGACGAATGAGCAGTTCTTC
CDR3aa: CASSLDRRTNEQFF

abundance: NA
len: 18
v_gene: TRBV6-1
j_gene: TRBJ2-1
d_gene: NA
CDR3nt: TGTGCCAGCAGTGAGCCCGCAGGGGGGCTAAGCTCCTACAATGAGCAGTTCTTC
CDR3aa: CASSEPAGGLSSYNEQFF

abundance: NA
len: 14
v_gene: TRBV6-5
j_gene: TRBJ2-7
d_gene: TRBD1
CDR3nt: TGTGCCAGCAGTTACGGACAGGGGCGGTACGAGCAGTACTTC
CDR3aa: CASSYGQGRYEQYF